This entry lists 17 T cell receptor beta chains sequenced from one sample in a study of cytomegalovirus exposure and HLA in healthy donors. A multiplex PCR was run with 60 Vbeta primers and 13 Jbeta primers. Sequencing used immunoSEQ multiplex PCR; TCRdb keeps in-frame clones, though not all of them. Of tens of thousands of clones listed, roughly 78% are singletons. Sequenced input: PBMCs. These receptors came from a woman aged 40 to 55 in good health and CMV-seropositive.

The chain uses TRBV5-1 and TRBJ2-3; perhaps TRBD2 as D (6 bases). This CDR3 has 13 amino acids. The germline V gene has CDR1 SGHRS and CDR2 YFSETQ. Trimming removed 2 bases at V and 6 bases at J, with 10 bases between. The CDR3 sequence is CASSFQGGDTQYF. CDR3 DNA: TGCGCCAGCAGCTTCCAGGGAGGCGATACGCAGTATTTT.

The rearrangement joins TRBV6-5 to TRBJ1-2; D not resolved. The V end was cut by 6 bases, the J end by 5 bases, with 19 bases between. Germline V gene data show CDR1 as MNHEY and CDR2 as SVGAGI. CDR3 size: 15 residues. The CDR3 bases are TGTGCCAGCAGCCATCAACTGAATAACGGTTATGGCTACACCTTC. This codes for CASSHQLNNGYGYTF.

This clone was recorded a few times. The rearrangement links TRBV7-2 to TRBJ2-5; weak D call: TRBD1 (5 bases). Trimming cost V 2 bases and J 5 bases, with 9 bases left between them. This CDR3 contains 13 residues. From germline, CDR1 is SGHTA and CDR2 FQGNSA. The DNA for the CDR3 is TGTGCCAGCAGCTTATATTCAGGGGAGACCCAGTACTTC. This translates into CASSLYSGETQYF.

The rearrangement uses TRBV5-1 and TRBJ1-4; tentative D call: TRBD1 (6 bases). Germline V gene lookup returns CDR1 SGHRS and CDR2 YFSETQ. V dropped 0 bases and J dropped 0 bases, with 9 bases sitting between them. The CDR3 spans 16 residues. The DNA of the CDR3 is TGCGCCAGCAGCTTGGCAGGGGCCGCAACTAATGAAAAACTGTTTTTT. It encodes CASSLAGAATNEKLFF. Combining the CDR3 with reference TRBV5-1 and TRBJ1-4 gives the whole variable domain KAGVTQTPRYLIKTRGQQVTLSCSPISGHRSVSWYQQTPGQGLQFLFEYFSETQRNKGNFPGRFSGRQFSNSRSEMNVSTLELGDSALYLCASSLAGAATNEKLFFGSGTQLSVL.

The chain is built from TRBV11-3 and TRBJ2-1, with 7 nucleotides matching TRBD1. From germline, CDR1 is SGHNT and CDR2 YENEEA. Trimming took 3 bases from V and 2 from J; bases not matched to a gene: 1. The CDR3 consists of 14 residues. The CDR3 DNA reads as TGTGCCAGCAGCTTGACAGGGACCTACAATGAGCAGTTCTTC. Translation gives CASSLTGTYNEQFF.

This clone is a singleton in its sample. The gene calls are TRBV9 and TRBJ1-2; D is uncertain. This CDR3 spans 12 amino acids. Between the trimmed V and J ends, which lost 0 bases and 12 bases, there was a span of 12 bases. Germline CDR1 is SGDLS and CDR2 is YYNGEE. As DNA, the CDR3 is TGTGCCAGCAGCGTAGGTTCTGGGCACCACACCTTC. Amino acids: CASSVGSGHHTF.

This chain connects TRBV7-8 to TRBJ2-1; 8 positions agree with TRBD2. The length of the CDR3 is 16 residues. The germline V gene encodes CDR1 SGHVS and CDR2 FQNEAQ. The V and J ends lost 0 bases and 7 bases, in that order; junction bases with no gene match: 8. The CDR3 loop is CASSLAPGGTSNEQFF. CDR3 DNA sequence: TGTGCCAGCAGCTTAGCCCCGGGGGGGACTTCGAATGAGCAGTTCTTC.

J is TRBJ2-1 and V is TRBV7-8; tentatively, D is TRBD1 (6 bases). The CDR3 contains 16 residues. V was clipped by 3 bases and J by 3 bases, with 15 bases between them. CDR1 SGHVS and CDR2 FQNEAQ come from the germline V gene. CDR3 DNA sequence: TGTGCCAGCAGCTTTATGGACAGAATAAACTACAATGAGCAGTTCTTC. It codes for CASSFMDRINYNEQFF.

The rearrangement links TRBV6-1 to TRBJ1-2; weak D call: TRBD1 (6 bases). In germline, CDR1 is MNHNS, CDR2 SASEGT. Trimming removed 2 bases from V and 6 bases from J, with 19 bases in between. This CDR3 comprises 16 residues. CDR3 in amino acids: CASSEIFARGSDGYTF. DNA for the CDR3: TGTGCCAGCAGTGAAATTTTCGCCAGGGGATCTGATGGCTACACCTTC.

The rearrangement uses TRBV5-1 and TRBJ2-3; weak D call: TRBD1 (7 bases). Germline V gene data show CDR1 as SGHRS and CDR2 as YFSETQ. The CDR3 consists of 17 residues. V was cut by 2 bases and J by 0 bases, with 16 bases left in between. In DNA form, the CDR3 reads TGCGCCAGCAGCTTTCCCCAGACAGGGAGGAGCACAGATACGCAGTATTTT. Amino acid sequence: CASSFPQTGRSTDTQYF. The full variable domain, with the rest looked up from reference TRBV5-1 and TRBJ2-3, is KAGVTQTPRYLIKTRGQQVTLSCSPISGHRSVSWYQQTPGQGLQFLFEYFSETQRNKGNFPGRFSGRQFSNSRSEMNVSTLELGDSALYLCASSFPQTGRSTDTQYFGPGTRLTVL.

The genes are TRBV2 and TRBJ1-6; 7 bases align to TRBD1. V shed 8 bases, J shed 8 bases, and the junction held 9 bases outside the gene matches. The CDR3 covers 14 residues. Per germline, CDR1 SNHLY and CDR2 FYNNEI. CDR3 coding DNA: TGTGCCAGCGGGGGCCAAACAGGGGATTCACCCCTCCACTTT. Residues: CASGGQTGDSPLHF.

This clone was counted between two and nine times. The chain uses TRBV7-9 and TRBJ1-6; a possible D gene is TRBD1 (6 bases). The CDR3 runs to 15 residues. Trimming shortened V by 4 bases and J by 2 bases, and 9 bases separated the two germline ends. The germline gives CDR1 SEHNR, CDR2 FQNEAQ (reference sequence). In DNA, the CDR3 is TGTGCCAGCAGCTCACAGGGCACCTATAATTCACCCCTCCACTTT. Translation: CASSSQGTYNSPLHF.

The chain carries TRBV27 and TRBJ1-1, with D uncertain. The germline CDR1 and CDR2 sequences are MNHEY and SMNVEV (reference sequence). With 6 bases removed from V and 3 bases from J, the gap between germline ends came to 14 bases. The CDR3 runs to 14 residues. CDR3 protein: CASRPFVEYTEAFF. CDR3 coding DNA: TGTGCCAGCAGGCCTTTTGTTGAGTACACTGAAGCTTTCTTT.

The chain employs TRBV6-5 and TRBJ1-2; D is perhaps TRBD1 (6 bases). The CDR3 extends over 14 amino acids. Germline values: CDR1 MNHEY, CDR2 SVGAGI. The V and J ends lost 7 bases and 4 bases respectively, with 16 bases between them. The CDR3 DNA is TGTGCCAGCAAACAATCAGGGGCGAGCTATGGCTACACCTTC. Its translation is CASKQSGASYGYTF.

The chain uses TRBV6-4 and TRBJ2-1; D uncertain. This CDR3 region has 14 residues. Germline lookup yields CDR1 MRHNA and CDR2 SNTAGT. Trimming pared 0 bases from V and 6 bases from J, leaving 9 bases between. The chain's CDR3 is CASSDSLPSNEQFF. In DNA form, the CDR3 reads TGTGCCAGCAGTGACTCGTTGCCGAGCAATGAGCAGTTCTTC.

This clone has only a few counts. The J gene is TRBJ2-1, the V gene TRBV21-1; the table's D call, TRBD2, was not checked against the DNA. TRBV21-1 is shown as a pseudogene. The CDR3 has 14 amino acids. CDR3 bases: TGTGCCAGCAGCAAAGATGTCCTAGAGGGCGAGCAGTTCTTC. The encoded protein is CASSKDVLEGEQFF.

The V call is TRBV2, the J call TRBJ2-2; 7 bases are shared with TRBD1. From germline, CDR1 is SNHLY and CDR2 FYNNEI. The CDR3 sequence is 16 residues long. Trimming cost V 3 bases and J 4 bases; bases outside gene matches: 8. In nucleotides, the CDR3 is TGTGCCAGCAGTGACAGGGGGTCCACTCTCACCGGGGAGCTGTTTTTT. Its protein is CASSDRGSTLTGELFF.